These 26 T cell receptor beta chains share one sample of origin, sequenced in a study of blood T cells in healthy people across ages. Alongside a J-beta primer mix, a sample-barcoded 5' primer served in a second PCR lasting 7 to 11 cycles. From the 5' RACE reads, TCRdb called clonotypes with MiXCR, one entry per CDR3 protein. In the table there are nearly 800,000 distinct CDR3 sequences, 20% to 25% of which are singletons. Separately, the same data were catalogued under a study of T cells of mothers and their children.

Sequencing was done on a sample of blood. The origin of the receptors is a boy younger than 18 in good health.

The rearrangement uses TRBV7-9 and TRBJ1-3; D gene ambiguous. Germline values: CDR1 SEHNR, CDR2 FQNEAQ (reference sequence). The CDR3 runs to 18 residues. Trimming took off 1 base at V and 0 bases at J, with 16 bases between the two ends. CDR3 in amino acids: CASSLVAGRWFSGNTIYF. CDR3 sequence (DNA): TGTGCCAGCAGCTTAGTCGCCGGGCGGTGGTTCTCTGGAAACACCATATATTTT.

The genes are TRBV5-1 and TRBJ2-1; D is undetermined. Germline values: CDR1 SGHRS, CDR2 YFSETQ. Trimming took off 4 bases at V and 0 bases at J, with 11 bases between the two ends. The CDR3 consists of 15 residues. CDR3 bases: TGCGCCAGCAGCCCAGGAGTCTACTCCTACAATGAGCAGTTCTTC. This codes for CASSPGVYSYNEQFF.

This chain links TRBV20-1 with TRBJ2-5, with 8 bases that match TRBD2. J was trimmed by 5 bases and V by 8 bases; bases with no gene match: 16. This CDR3 has 15 residues. The germline V gene has CDR1 DFQATT and CDR2 SNEGSKA (reference sequence). The CDR3 loop reads CSPKKPAGGAETQYF. The CDR3 bases are TGCAGTCCCAAAAAGCCCGCCGGGGGGGCGGAGACCCAGTACTTC.

The V call is TRBV4-3, the J call TRBJ2-1; 7 positions agree with TRBD1. The CDR3 has 17 residues. The V segment lost 3 bases and the J segment 4 bases; nucleotides outside the gene matches: 12. Germline V lookup: CDR1 LGHNA, CDR2 YSLEER. CDR3 bases: TGCGCCAGCAGCCAGGAAGGCGTCGGGACAGCGTACAATGAGCAGTTCTTC. This encodes CASSQEGVGTAYNEQFF.

This clonotype was seen a single time. CDR3 coding DNA: TGCAGTGCTTGGGACCCTGCGCACGAGCAGTACTTC. Encoded protein: CSAWDPAHEQYF. This chain uses TRBV20-1 with TRBJ2-7, with D perhaps being TRBD1 or TRBD2 (5 bases each). The CDR3 loop spans 12 amino acids. Germline CDR1 reads DFQATT; CDR2 reads SNEGSKA (reference sequence). V was shortened by 5 bases and J by 5 bases, with 13 bases between the two germline ends.

The chain employs TRBV7-2 and TRBJ2-5; tentative D call: TRBD2 (5 bases). The germline CDR1 and CDR2 sequences are SGHTA and FQGNSA. This CDR3 has 14 amino acids. Trimming stripped 1 base from V and 1 base from J, with 7 bases between. This CDR3 reads CASSLEDFQETQYF. The DNA for the CDR3 is TGTGCCAGCAGCTTAGAGGACTTCCAAGAGACCCAGTACTTC.

V usage is TRBV20-1 and J usage is TRBJ1-3, with D hard to call. V gave up 3 bases and J gave up 4 bases, with 4 bases separating them. CDR1 is DFQATT, CDR2 SNEGSKA, per germline (reference sequence). The CDR3 runs to 11 residues. CDR3 bases: TGCAGTGCTAGGCGGGGAAACACCATATATTTT. As protein: CSARRGNTIYF.

This clonotype was seen more than once but under ten times. The chain employs TRBV7-2 and TRBJ2-5; D may correspond to TRBD1 or TRBD2 (6 bases each). The J call may be wrong; the DNA end is better matched by TRBJ2-1. Germline V gene sequence: CDR1 SGHTA, CDR2 FQGNSA. This CDR3 has 16 residues. The CDR3 region is CASSLGGRGAYGEQFF. The CDR3, as DNA: TGTGCCAGCAGCTTAGGGGGTAGGGGGGCCTATGGTGAGCAGTTCTTC.

The chain has TRBV5-6 and TRBJ2-1; 7 positions agree with TRBD2. With 3 bases clipped from V and 3 bases from J, the junction kept 9 bases outside the gene matches. The CDR3 sequence is 16 residues long. Germline-derived CDR1 and CDR2 are SGHDT and YYEEEE. CDR3 in amino acids: CASSSKPGTNYNEQFF. The CDR3 DNA reads TGTGCCAGCAGCTCAAAACCCGGGACTAACTACAATGAGCAGTTCTTC.

This clonotype was recorded at least ten times. One end of the junction varies from germline; a read error may be responsible. The gene calls are TRBV5-1 and TRBJ2-7; no clear D gene. The germline CDR1 and CDR2 sequences are SGHRS and YFSETQ. This CDR3 region has 14 residues. Here the CDR3 reads CASSLARSSYEQYF. The CDR3 DNA sequence: TGTGCCAGCAGCTTAGCTAGAAGCTCCTACGAGCAGTACTTC.

The gene calls are TRBV7-6 and TRBJ2-3; D is possibly TRBD1 or TRBD2 (6 bases each). Germline CDR1 SGHVS, CDR2 FNYEAQ. CDR3 length equals 15 residues. The ends were cut back, 3 bases at V and 2 bases at J, with 12 bases in the middle. The DNA for the CDR3 is TGTGCCAGCAGCTTCTTCGGGGGCCCCACAGATACGCAGTATTTT. Protein product: CASSFFGGPTDTQYF.

The table lists this clonotype with a few counts. This chain connects TRBV18 to TRBJ1-2; D might be TRBD1 (5 bases). The CDR3 spans 13 residues. Germline assignment: CDR1 KGHSH and CDR2 LQKENI. Trimming shortened V by 1 base and J by 4 bases, and 7 bases separated the two germline ends. The CDR3 bases are TGTGCCAGCTCACCACTTGGGGGCTATGGCTACACCTTC. Translating gives CASSPLGGYGYTF.

The rearrangement uses TRBV10-3 and TRBJ1-2; weak D call: TRBD1 (6 bases). Germline V gene sequence: CDR1 ENHRY, CDR2 SYGVKD. This CDR3 has 15 residues. Trimming removed 3 bases at V and 5 bases at J, with 16 bases between. The DNA of the CDR3 is TGTGCCATCAGTGAAGGGGTCAGGGGCCAGTATGGCTACACCTTC. Its translation is CAISEGVRGQYGYTF.

This clonotype turned up a few times. V is TRBV15 and J is TRBJ2-5; 7 bases are shared with TRBD1. Unmatched junction bases numbered 2, after V lost 0 bases and J lost 1 base. The CDR3 is 15 amino acids. Per germline, CDR1 LNHNV and CDR2 YYDKDF (reference sequence). As DNA, the CDR3 is TGTGCCACCAGCAGAGATCCAGGGGGCCAAGAGACCCAGTACTTC. Its translation: CATSRDPGGQETQYF. The variable domain in full, completed from reference TRBV15 and TRBJ2-5, reads DAMVIQNPRYQVTQFGKPVTLSCSQTLNHNVMYWYQQKSSQAPKLLFHYYDKDFNNEADTPDNFQSRRPNTSFCFLDIRSPGLGDTAMYLCATSRDPGGQETQYFGPGTRLLVL.

This clonotype appeared a few times. The J gene is TRBJ2-5, the V gene TRBV2; D is perhaps TRBD1 (7 bases). The V and J ends lost 7 bases and 0 bases respectively, with 18 bases between them. Germline V gives CDR1 SNHLY, CDR2 FYNNEI. This CDR3 has 16 residues. The CDR3 nucleotides read TGTGCCAGCAACCAAAGGGGGGACAGCAACCAAGAGACCCAGTACTTC. As protein: CASNQRGDSNQETQYF.

This rearrangement joins TRBV20-1 to TRBJ1-2; no firm D call. Germline V gives CDR1 DFQATT, CDR2 SNEGSKA (reference sequence). Trimming cost V 3 bases and J 4 bases, with 12 bases left between them. This CDR3 spans 13 amino acids. The CDR3 protein is CSASWEKVYGYTF. The CDR3 DNA follows: TGCAGTGCTAGCTGGGAAAAAGTCTATGGCTACACCTTC.

This rearrangement joins TRBV27 to TRBJ2-2, with 8 bases fitting TRBD1. This CDR3 contains 16 residues. Germline CDR1 and CDR2: MNHEY and SMNVEV (reference sequence). V lost 1 base to trimming and J lost 4 bases; unmatched junction nucleotides: 5. In DNA form, the CDR3 reads TGTGCCAGCAGTTTATACGGACAGGGAGCCACCGGGGAGCTGTTTTTT. Translation gives CASSLYGQGATGELFF.

J is TRBJ2-1 and V is TRBV4-2; D is undetermined. This CDR3 is built from 14 residues. The germline V and J ends were trimmed by 4 bases and 4 bases, with 11 bases remaining between them. Germline V gives CDR1 LGHNA, CDR2 YNFKEQ. The CDR3 DNA is TGTGCCAGCAGCCTGGTGGCAGAGTACAATGAGCAGTTCTTC. The encoded protein is CASSLVAEYNEQFF.

The CDR3 DNA is TGTGCCATCTCCGCGGGAGCACAAGAGACCCAGTACTTC. Translating gives CAISAGAQETQYF. The chain employs TRBV10-3 and TRBJ2-5; 7 bases fit TRBD2. This CDR3 contains 13 residues. Germline CDR1 and CDR2: ENHRY and SYGVKD. V dropped 8 bases and J dropped 2; count of bases not matched to a gene: 5.

In nucleotides, the CDR3 is TGTGCCAGCAGTGAATATCGGCAGGTAGCCTACGAGCAGTACTTC. Translated, it gives CASSEYRQVAYEQYF. The gene calls are TRBV25-1 and TRBJ2-7; unclear D gene. Trimming pared 0 bases from V and 2 bases from J, leaving 11 bases between. The CDR3 is made up of 15 amino acids. Per germline, CDR1 MGHDK and CDR2 SYGVNS.

Only a few counts were recorded for this clonotype. The chain combines TRBV10-3 with TRBJ2-1, with D uncertain. The CDR3 has 13 amino acids. Trimming cost V 5 bases and J 4 bases, with 9 bases left between them. Germline values: CDR1 ENHRY, CDR2 SYGVKD. The CDR3 is CAISIDGYNEQFF. The CDR3 DNA reads TGTGCCATCAGTATTGACGGATACAATGAGCAGTTCTTC.

Points on this clonotype: The junction differs from germline at one of its ends, possibly a read error. The chain links TRBV10-3 to TRBJ2-3, with D possibly being TRBD1 or TRBD2 (5 bases each). CDR1 and CDR2 from the germline V gene are ENHRY and SYGVKD. The CDR3 is 14 residues long. CDR3 coding DNA: TGTGCCACAGGGACCGCTAGGAGCACAGATACGCGGTATTTT. Amino acids: CATGTARSTDTRYF.

V is TRBV28 and J is TRBJ2-2; no firm D call. Germline values: CDR1 MDHEN, CDR2 SYDVKM. The CDR3 is 11 residues long. V lost 5 bases to trimming and J lost 9 bases, with 7 bases between them. CDR3 in DNA: TGTGCCAGCAGTACAGCTCGGGAGCTGTTTTTT. As protein: CASSTARELFF.

The chain has TRBV7-2 and TRBJ2-6, with 9 bases fitting TRBD1. Germline V CDR1 and CDR2: SGHTA, FQGNSA. The CDR3 is 18 residues long. Trimming cost V 4 bases and J 0 bases; bases outside gene matches: 7. The CDR3 spells CASSSAGQGYSGANVLTF. For the CDR3, the DNA is TGTGCCAGCAGCTCAGCGGGACAGGGTTACTCTGGGGCCAACGTCCTGACTTTC.

The sample holds many counts of this clonotype. This chain joins TRBV6-2 or TRBV6-3 and TRBJ2-5; D might be TRBD1 (6 bases). The V gene lost 2 bases and the J gene lost 2 bases, with 12 bases spanning the gap. CDR3 size: 15 residues. CDR1 is MNHEY, CDR2 SVGEGT, per germline. DNA for the CDR3: TGTGCCAGCAGTTACCCGCTAGGACAGCAAGAGACCCAGTACTTC. Its translation is CASSYPLGQQETQYF.

The sample holds a few counts of this clonotype. This CDR3 is CASSAAQGAGTYGYTF. The CDR3 DNA follows: TGCGCCAGCAGCGCGGCCCAGGGGGCAGGGACGTATGGCTACACCTTC. The genes are TRBV5-1 and TRBJ1-2; 8 nucleotides line up with TRBD1. This CDR3 is built from 16 residues. Germline values: CDR1 SGHRS, CDR2 YFSETQ. J lost 5 bases, V lost 4 bases, and 13 bases had no gene match.